These 32 T cell receptor beta chains came from one sample sequenced in a study of blood T cell repertoires in COVID-19. Using immunoSEQ multiplex PCR, the repertoire was profiled, and TCRdb retains in-frame clones only, with some absent. The profile shows over 110,000 clones, over 75% of them singletons. Sequencing used peripheral blood. These receptor sequences come from a woman in her forties or fifties with acute or convalescent COVID-19.

The gene calls are TRBV7-8 and TRBJ1-5; D gene uncertain. Germline V gene lookup returns CDR1 SGHVS and CDR2 FQNEAQ. The CDR3 has 16 amino acids. Trimming took off 3 bases at V and 1 base at J, with 13 bases between the two ends. CDR3 protein: CASSFPGGASNQPQHF. The CDR3 bases are TGTGCCAGCAGCTTCCCAGGAGGTGCGAGCAATCAGCCCCAGCATTTT.

This clone was picked up a small number of times. V gene TRBV29-1 combines with J gene TRBJ1-1; TRBD1 aligns across 9 bases. Germline lookup yields CDR1 SQVTM and CDR2 ANQGSEA. This CDR3 comprises 15 residues. V lost 3 bases, J lost 3 bases, and 8 bases stayed unmatched. The CDR3 region has the DNA TGCAGCGTTGATACCCCGGGACAGGGCCACACTGAAGCTTTCTTT. Amino acid sequence: CSVDTPGQGHTEAFF.

This sequence joins TRBV11-2 and TRBJ1-5, with 8 bases that match TRBD1. The J segment lost 3 bases and the V segment lost 5 bases, leaving 9 bases of the junction unmatched. This CDR3 contains 16 residues. Germline-derived CDR1 and CDR2 are SGHAT and FQNNGV. The CDR3 nucleotides read TGTGCCAGCAGCCCTTGGACAGGGAGAACCAATCAGCCCCAGCATTTT. Translated, it gives CASSPWTGRTNQPQHF.

This chain connects TRBV30 to TRBJ1-5; D perhaps matches TRBD1 (5 bases). CDR3 length equals 14 residues. Germline-derived CDR1 and CDR2 are GTSNPN and SVGIG (reference sequence). V lost 5 bases to trimming and J lost 7 bases, with 18 bases between them. Here the CDR3 reads CAWGRSGGFQPQHF. Written as DNA, the CDR3 is TGTGCCTGGGGACGCTCGGGGGGTTTCCAGCCCCAGCATTTT.

This clone was seen only a few times. The rearrangement links TRBV19 to TRBJ1-5; D may be TRBD1 (6 bases). V lost 4 bases and J lost 2, with 18 bases in between. CDR3 length: 17 amino acids. The germline V gene encodes CDR1 LNHDA and CDR2 SQIVND (reference sequence). This CDR3 is CASSREPGDNRNQPQHF. The DNA of the CDR3 is TGTGCCAGTAGTAGGGAGCCAGGGGATAATCGCAATCAGCCCCAGCATTTT.

The chain joins TRBV20-1 to TRBJ2-1; D not certain. From germline, CDR1 is DFQATT and CDR2 SNEGSKA (reference sequence). The CDR3 spans 14 residues. Trimming took 3 bases from V and 0 from J, leaving 9 bases between them. CDR3 in amino acids: CSASSGSSYNEQFF. DNA of the CDR3: TGCAGTGCTAGTAGTGGTAGCTCCTACAATGAGCAGTTCTTC.

The genes are TRBV18 and TRBJ2-7; 9 positions match TRBD2. V gave up 0 bases and J gave up 1 base; unmatched junction bases: 4. Per germline, CDR1 KGHSH and CDR2 LQKENI. CDR3 size: 16 residues. Written as DNA, the CDR3 is TGTGCCAGCTCACCACCGCGGGGGGGGAGATCCTACGAGCAGTACTTC. Protein sequence: CASSPPRGGRSYEQYF.

The V call is TRBV30, the J call TRBJ2-3, with unresolved D. V was trimmed by 0 bases and J by 6 bases, leaving 10 bases between them. Germline lookup yields CDR1 GTSNPN and CDR2 SVGIG (reference sequence). The CDR3 extends over 13 amino acids. The CDR3 protein is CAWSVVSVDTQYF. The DNA of the CDR3 is TGTGCCTGGAGTGTAGTTAGTGTCGATACGCAGTATTTT.

This chain uses TRBV30 with TRBJ1-1; TRBD1 aligns across 8 bases. CDR3 length: 11 residues. The germline gives CDR1 GTSNPN, CDR2 SVGIG (reference sequence). Trimming cost V 4 bases and J 8 bases; bases outside gene matches: 3. The CDR3 protein is CAWNRDREAFF. The CDR3 region has the DNA TGTGCCTGGAACCGGGACAGGGAAGCTTTCTTT.

The V call is TRBV9, the J call TRBJ2-2; 8 positions agree with TRBD1. The CDR3 loop spans 16 amino acids. The V gene's germline CDR1 is SGDLS and CDR2 YYNGEE. The trim removed 0 bases at V and 5 bases at J, leaving 6 bases unmatched. CDR3 nucleotide sequence: TGTGCCAGCAGCGTAGCCCGGACAGGGCGGACCGGGGAGCTGTTTTTT. Amino acid sequence: CASSVARTGRTGELFF.

The chain couples TRBV3-1 (or the pseudogene TRBV3-2) to TRBJ2-7, with D tentatively TRBD2 (5 bases). Per germline, CDR1 LGHDT and CDR2 YNNKEL (reference sequence). Trimming took 4 bases from V and 0 from J, leaving 13 bases between them. This CDR3 has 15 residues. The CDR3 sequence: CASSLSGSLSYEQYF. The CDR3 coding sequence is TGTGCCAGCAGCCTATCGGGATCCCTCTCCTACGAGCAGTACTTC.

This rearrangement joins TRBV29-1 to TRBJ1-1, with 9 bases identical to TRBD1. The CDR3 consists of 18 residues. Per germline, CDR1 SQVTM and CDR2 ANQGSEA. The V gene end was trimmed by 1 base and the J gene end by 0 bases; junction bases not matched to a gene: 12. The CDR3 DNA follows: TGCAGCGTTGAAGCCGAGGGGACAGGGCAATTACTGAACACTGAAGCTTTCTTT. As protein: CSVEAEGTGQLLNTEAFF.

The chain's CDR3 is CSVGSFSSGNTGELFF. CDR3 nucleotide sequence: TGCAGCGTTGGAAGTTTCTCTAGTGGGAACACCGGGGAGCTGTTTTTT. This chain joins TRBV29-1 and TRBJ2-2; D is uncertain. Per germline, CDR1 SQVTM and CDR2 ANQGSEA. CDR3 length: 16 residues. Trimming shortened V by 4 bases and J by 1 base, and 16 bases separated the two germline ends.

V usage is TRBV9 and J usage is TRBJ1-2; a weak D match, TRBD1 (6 bases). The CDR3 extends over 15 amino acids. Germline lookup yields CDR1 SGDLS and CDR2 YYNGEE. V was trimmed by 3 bases and J by 6 bases, leaving 18 bases between them. The CDR3 DNA is TGTGCCAGCAGCGCCCGATTGGGGGCGGTGGATGGCTACACCTTC. The encoded protein is CASSARLGAVDGYTF.

The CDR3 here is CASSPQLEYGSPLHF. The CDR3 DNA follows: TGTGCCAGCTCTCCCCAGTTGGAGTATGGGTCACCCCTCCACTTT. The V and J genes are TRBV18 and TRBJ1-6; D not resolved. The V and J ends lost 6 bases and 10 bases respectively, with 19 bases between them. The V gene's germline CDR1 is KGHSH and CDR2 LQKENI. The length of the CDR3 is 15 residues.

This clone is a singleton in its sample. CDR3 in DNA: TGTGCCAGCAGTGGGAGGGGGAGATACAATGAGCAGTTCTTC. Translating gives CASSGRGRYNEQFF. The chain links TRBV7-3 to TRBJ2-1, with TRBD2 as a possible D gene (7 bases). Between the trimmed V and J ends, which lost 6 bases and 4 bases, there was a span of 13 bases. Germline V gene data show CDR1 as SGHTA and CDR2 as FQGTGA. The CDR3 has 14 residues.

This chain links TRBV7-8 with TRBJ1-5; tentative D call: TRBD1 (5 bases). The V end lost 4 bases, the J end lost 1 base, and 11 bases lay between the germline ends. Germline lookup yields CDR1 SGHVS and CDR2 FQNEAQ. CDR3 length: 15 amino acids. This CDR3 is CASSSSQGSNQPQHF. The CDR3 DNA reads TGTGCCAGCAGCTCCAGTCAGGGAAGCAATCAGCCCCAGCATTTT.

This rearrangement joins TRBV2 to TRBJ1-5, with D possibly TRBD1 on 5 matching bases. The length of the CDR3 is 15 residues. From germline, CDR1 is SNHLY and CDR2 FYNNEI. The V end was cut by 1 base, the J end by 6 bases, with 13 bases between. The CDR3 DNA is TGTGCCAGCAGTGAAGGTTTGGGAGGGACTCAGCCCCAGCATTTT. Protein sequence: CASSEGLGGTQPQHF.

The chain has TRBV20-1 and TRBJ1-5, with unresolved D. The CDR3 is 16 amino acids. Germline lookup yields CDR1 DFQATT and CDR2 SNEGSKA (reference sequence). V lost 3 bases to trimming and J lost 2 bases, with 17 bases between them. This CDR3 reads CSASNTAVNGNQPQHF. The CDR3 DNA sequence: TGCAGTGCTAGTAACACAGCCGTTAACGGCAATCAGCCCCAGCATTTT.

The V and J genes are TRBV2 and TRBJ1-2, with 10 bases fitting TRBD1. From germline, CDR1 is SNHLY and CDR2 FYNNEI. This CDR3 has 14 amino acids. After removal of 2 bases from V and 7 bases from J, the junction contained 4 bases not matched to a gene. The CDR3 is CASSERQGAGGYTF. In nucleotides, the CDR3 is TGTGCCAGCAGTGAACGACAGGGGGCCGGTGGCTACACCTTC.

The count of this clone is one. The chain uses TRBV7-9 and TRBJ1-5; the match to TRBD1 covers 7 bases. This CDR3 is 16 amino acids long. CDR1 and CDR2 (germline): SEHNR, FQNEAQ (reference sequence). V lost 1 base and J lost 2; bases outside the gene matches: 5. The CDR3 reads CASSLGRGSGNQPQHF. The CDR3 region has the DNA TGTGCCAGCAGCTTAGGCAGGGGGAGCGGCAATCAGCCCCAGCATTTT.

This chain links TRBV5-4 with TRBJ1-5; the match to TRBD1 covers 9 bases. Trimming at V came to 0 bases and at J to 0 bases, leaving 7 bases not matched to a gene. This CDR3 comprises 18 residues. Per germline, CDR1 SGHNT and CDR2 YYREEE (reference sequence). CDR3 amino acids: CASSLGPTGGYSNQPQHF. The CDR3 DNA reads as TGTGCCAGCAGCTTGGGCCCGACAGGGGGGTATAGCAATCAGCCCCAGCATTTT.

The chain couples TRBV28 to TRBJ1-6, with 8 bases that match TRBD1. This CDR3 is 14 amino acids long. From germline, CDR1 is MDHEN and CDR2 SYDVKM. V was pared by 6 bases and J by 10 bases, with 8 bases of the junction left unmatched. Written as DNA, the CDR3 is TGTGCCAGCAGACACGGGACAGGTACATCACCCCTCCACTTT. The encoded protein is CASRHGTGTSPLHF.

The chain couples TRBV9 to TRBJ2-3, with 8 bases identical to TRBD1. CDR3 length equals 15 residues. Germline CDR1 SGDLS, CDR2 YYNGEE. V lost 3 bases and J lost 3; bases outside the gene matches: 6. CDR3 nucleotide sequence: TGTGCCAGCAGCGGACAAGGACAGGGAACAGATACGCAGTATTTT. This gives the protein CASSGQGQGTDTQYF. The full variable domain, in which reference TRBV9 and TRBJ2-3 provide the parts outside the CDR3, is DSGVTQTPKHLITATGQRVTLRCSPRSGDLSVYWYQQSLDQGLQFLIQYYNGEERAKGNILERFSAQQFPDLHSELNLSSLELGDSALYFCASSGQGQGTDTQYFGPGTRLTVL.

V gene TRBV15 combines with J gene TRBJ1-3, with D unclear. The germline V and J ends were trimmed by 1 base and 2 bases, with 9 bases remaining between them. CDR1 and CDR2 from the germline V gene are LNHNV and YYDKDF (reference sequence). This CDR3 spans 15 amino acids. The chain's CDR3 is CATSRAGSTGNTIYF. Here the CDR3 DNA reads TGTGCCACCAGCAGAGCAGGCAGCACTGGAAACACCATATATTTT.

The gene calls are TRBV7-9 and TRBJ2-1; 7 bases agree with TRBD2. CDR1 and CDR2 from the germline V gene are SEHNR and FQNEAQ (reference sequence). This CDR3 is 16 amino acids long. J lost 0 bases, V lost 3 bases, and 5 bases had no gene match. CDR3 sequence: CASSLISGPSYNEQFF. DNA of the CDR3: TGTGCCAGCAGCTTGATTAGCGGGCCCTCCTACAATGAGCAGTTCTTC.

This chain connects TRBV9 to TRBJ1-1, with D unclear. Trimming shortened V by 4 bases and J by 0 bases, and 4 bases separated the two germline ends. Germline V gene data show CDR1 as SGDLS and CDR2 as YYNGEE. The CDR3 is made up of 12 amino acids. The CDR3 nucleotides read TGTGCCAGCAGCCCCTTGAACACTGAAGCTTTCTTT. Translation: CASSPLNTEAFF.

The CDR3 bases are TGTGCCAGCTCACCCGGGACTAGCGGGCACGAGCAGTACTTC. Translating it yields CASSPGTSGHEQYF. The chain has TRBV18 and TRBJ2-7; 12 positions agree with TRBD2. The CDR3 has 14 residues. The junction had 2 bases not matched to a gene; V was cut back by 3 bases and J by 5 bases. Germline CDR1 and CDR2: KGHSH and LQKENI.

The chain is built from TRBV7-9 and TRBJ1-2; 7 nucleotides align to TRBD1. The V segment lost 7 bases and the J segment 5 bases; nucleotides outside the gene matches: 10. Germline values: CDR1 SEHNR, CDR2 FQNEAQ (reference sequence). The CDR3 length is 14 residues. For the CDR3, the DNA is TGTGCCAGCACCTTCGACAGGGAACGGTATGGCTACACCTTC. The encoded protein is CASTFDRERYGYTF.

The V call is TRBV2, the J call TRBJ1-5; a possible D gene is TRBD1 (5 bases). Germline assignment: CDR1 SNHLY and CDR2 FYNNEI. This CDR3 comprises 11 residues. Trimming shortened V by 11 bases and J by 5 bases, and 10 bases separated the two germline ends. CDR3 coding DNA: TGTGCCGCGGGGCGTTATCAGCCCCAGCATTTT. Its translation: CAAGRYQPQHF.

The genes are TRBV15 and TRBJ2-7; 8 nucleotides align to TRBD1. CDR3 length equals 17 residues. The germline V gene has CDR1 LNHNV and CDR2 YYDKDF (reference sequence). V trimming: 1 base; J trimming: 4 bases; junction bases outside the gene matches: 12. This chain's CDR3 is CATSRGMATGGQYEQYF. The CDR3, as DNA: TGTGCCACCAGCAGAGGGATGGCCACAGGGGGACAGTACGAGCAGTACTTC. The full variable domain, its missing parts supplied by reference TRBV15 and TRBJ2-7, is DAMVIQNPRYQVTQFGKPVTLSCSQTLNHNVMYWYQQKSSQAPKLLFHYYDKDFNNEADTPDNFQSRRPNTSFCFLDIRSPGLGDTAMYLCATSRGMATGGQYEQYFGPGTRLTVT.

The V call is TRBV27, the J call TRBJ2-2; 8 positions match TRBD1. Germline V CDR1 and CDR2: MNHEY, SMNVEV (reference sequence). Trimming removed 5 bases from V and 4 bases from J; junction bases left unmatched: 6. The CDR3 spans 15 residues. CDR3 amino acids: CASSLKQGGTGELFF. As DNA, the CDR3 is TGTGCCAGCAGTCTCAAACAGGGGGGCACCGGGGAGCTGTTTTTT.